These 30 T cell receptor beta chains were sequenced from one sample in a study of T cells in Graves' hyperthyroidism and ophthalmopathy. Regions amplified from RNA transcripts were the TCR beta CDR3 regions. When the TCR CDR3 underwent first-round RT-PCR, the HTBI primer set was used. TCRdb reprocessed the multiplex PCR reads with MiXCR, giving one entry per CDR3 protein. The sample contains about 400,000 distinct CDR3 sequences, around 15% of which appear only once. The source material was blood. The receptors were sampled from a man aged 50 or older with Graves' ophthalmopathy.

A few counts support this clonotype. This chain links TRBV14 with TRBJ2-7; TRBD2 aligns across 9 bases. Germline V gene sequence: CDR1 SGHDN, CDR2 FVKESK. The CDR3 is 14 amino acids. V dropped 4 bases and J dropped 6; count of bases not matched to a gene: 7. CDR3 DNA sequence: TGTGCCAGCAGCCGCCCTAGCGGGACCAGCGAGCAGTACTTC. The encoded protein is CASSRPSGTSEQYF.

The DNA of the CDR3 is TGTGCCAGTAGTACGGGACTGCGAGCTAATGAAAAACTGTTTTTT. It specifies CASSTGLRANEKLFF. The rearrangement links TRBV19 to TRBJ1-4; weak D call: TRBD1 (5 bases). The CDR3 is 15 amino acids. V was trimmed by 4 bases and J by 3 bases, leaving 12 bases between them. Germline values: CDR1 LNHDA, CDR2 SQIVND (reference sequence).

This CDR3 reads CASSTMWEGKSYEQYF. The CDR3 bases are TGTGCCAGCTCAACTATGTGGGAAGGGAAAAGCTACGAGCAGTACTTC. The chain employs TRBV18 and TRBJ2-7; no definite D call. The CDR3 extends over 16 amino acids. Germline CDR1 and CDR2: KGHSH and LQKENI. Trimming took 5 bases from V and 3 from J, leaving 20 bases between them.

This clonotype appeared many times. The V call is TRBV2, the J call TRBJ1-6; D remains unclear. There are 14 residues in the CDR3. The V gene lost 1 base and the J gene lost 8 bases, with 9 bases spanning the gap. In germline, CDR1 is SNHLY, CDR2 FYNNEI. The DNA of the CDR3 is TGTGCCAGCAGTGAAGACACCGTCTATTCACCCCTCCACTTT. Translated, it gives CASSEDTVYSPLHF. Using reference TRBV2 and TRBJ1-6 for the parts outside the CDR3, the full variable domain is EPEVTQTPSHQVTQMGQEVILRCVPISNHLYFYWYRQILGQKVEFLVSFYNNEISEKSEIFDDQFSVERPDGSNFTLKIRSTKLEDSAMYFCASSEDTVYSPLHFGNGTRLTVT.

This clonotype was counted a few times. This chain connects TRBV5-1 to TRBJ2-1, with D tentatively TRBD2 (6 bases). The germline V and J ends were trimmed by 2 bases and 6 bases, with 9 bases remaining between them. This CDR3 comprises 13 residues. The germline CDR1 and CDR2 sequences are SGHRS and YFSETQ. CDR3 sequence (DNA): TGCGCCAGCAGCTTTCCCGGGGGCAATGAGCAGTTCTTC. This codes for CASSFPGGNEQFF.

J is TRBJ1-2 and V is TRBV5-1; D gene unclear. Germline values: CDR1 SGHRS, CDR2 YFSETQ. Trimming stripped 3 bases from V and 0 bases from J, with 21 bases between. This CDR3 contains 18 residues. In DNA form, the CDR3 reads TGCGCCAGCAGCTACCACTCCCGCGGGTCTAAAACTAACTATGGCTACACCTTC. This sequence encodes CASSYHSRGSKTNYGYTF. Based on the CDR3 plus reference TRBV5-1 and TRBJ1-2, the full variable domain is KAGVTQTPRYLIKTRGQQVTLSCSPISGHRSVSWYQQTPGQGLQFLFEYFSETQRNKGNFPGRFSGRQFSNSRSEMNVSTLELGDSALYLCASSYHSRGSKTNYGYTFGSGTRLTVV.

Only a few counts were recorded for this clonotype. The J gene is TRBJ1-1, the V gene TRBV12-3 or TRBV12-4; D perhaps matches TRBD1 (6 bases). V was shortened by 1 base and J by 1 base, with 13 bases between the two germline ends. The CDR3 totals 16 residues. CDR3 sequence (DNA): TGTGCCAGCAGTTTAGAAGCCGGGACAAGGAACACTGAAGCTTTCTTT. This sequence encodes CASSLEAGTRNTEAFF.

The sample holds many counts of this clonotype. The genes are TRBV20-1 and TRBJ2-1, with D unclear. This CDR3 region has 16 residues. V lost 0 bases and J lost 4, with 16 bases in between. CDR1 is DFQATT, CDR2 SNEGSKA, per germline (reference sequence). The CDR3 loop reads CSARDPFTRPYNEQFF. For the CDR3, the DNA is TGCAGTGCTAGAGACCCCTTTACACGGCCTTACAATGAGCAGTTCTTC.

The chain combines TRBV2 with TRBJ2-5; 9 bases align to TRBD2. The CDR3 runs 15 residues. Germline CDR1 SNHLY, CDR2 FYNNEI. The V gene end was trimmed by 6 bases and the J gene end by 4 bases; junction bases not matched to a gene: 9. The CDR3 DNA reads TGTGCCAGCAGGGCGGCTAGCGGGACCGGAGAGACCCAGTACTTC. Translating it yields CASRAASGTGETQYF.

The chain combines TRBV10-3 with TRBJ2-4; no definite D call. Trimming left V 0 bases short and J 5 bases short, with 5 bases between. This CDR3 is 13 amino acids long. Germline V CDR1 and CDR2: ENHRY, SYGVKD. The CDR3 nucleotides read TGTGCCATCAGTGAGTCTGCCGAAAACATTCAGTACTTC. It is translated as CAISESAENIQYF.

This clonotype has just a few counts. The chain employs TRBV27 and TRBJ2-2, with TRBD2 as a possible D gene (5 bases). This CDR3 has 17 residues. Germline V gene lookup returns CDR1 MNHEY and CDR2 SMNVEV (reference sequence). V was trimmed by 6 bases and J by 1 base, leaving 18 bases between them. The CDR3: CASSSSGGLLNTGELFF. The CDR3 nucleotides read TGTGCCAGCAGCTCGAGCGGCGGCCTGCTGAACACCGGGGAGCTGTTTTTT.

In this sample, this clonotype turned up many times. V gene TRBV5-1 combines with J gene TRBJ2-5; 10 bases line up with TRBD2. This CDR3 spans 16 amino acids. Losses at the gene ends were 0 bases for V and 5 bases for J; bases not matched to a gene: 7. The germline gives CDR1 SGHRS, CDR2 YFSETQ. The CDR3: CASSLVASGRLETQYF. As DNA, the CDR3 is TGCGCCAGCAGCTTGGTAGCTAGCGGGAGACTGGAGACCCAGTACTTC.

This clonotype appeared many times. The rearrangement joins TRBV24-1 to TRBJ2-5; tentative D call: TRBD1 (6 bases). Germline CDR1 KGHDR, CDR2 SFDVKD. Trimming stripped 5 bases from V and 2 bases from J, with 23 bases between. This CDR3 has 18 residues. The CDR3 DNA sequence: TGTGCCACCAGTGCGCACAGGGTGCCGGGAATCAGACAAGAGACCCAGTACTTC. Translation gives CATSAHRVPGIRQETQYF.

Ten or more counts support this clonotype. This rearrangement joins TRBV2 to TRBJ2-1, with D possibly called TRBD1 or TRBD2 (5 bases each). V lost 10 bases to trimming and J lost 1 base, with 11 bases between them. This CDR3 contains 13 residues. Germline values: CDR1 SNHLY, CDR2 FYNNEI. CDR3 sequence reads: CATKGSSYNEQFF. CDR3 DNA: TGTGCCACGAAGGGGAGTTCCTACAATGAGCAGTTCTTC.

As to this clonotype: A much more abundant neighbour one base away suggests this may be a read error. J is TRBJ2-2 and V is TRBV27; D is undetermined. This CDR3 spans 12 amino acids. In germline, CDR1 is MNHEY, CDR2 SMNVEV (reference sequence). Trimming removed 6 bases at V and 3 bases at J, with 5 bases between. CDR3 sequence reads: CASRKDTGELFF. CDR3 nucleotide sequence: TGTGCCAGCAGGAAGGACACCGGGGAGCTGTTTTTT.

This clonotype was detected many times. V and J are TRBV6-1 and TRBJ1-1; tentative D call: TRBD1 (5 bases). The CDR3 has 14 residues. V lost 2 bases, J lost 4 bases, and 11 bases lay in between. The V gene's germline CDR1 is MNHNS and CDR2 SASEGT. The CDR3 sequence: CASSELGAGTEAFF. CDR3 nucleotide sequence: TGTGCCAGCAGTGAACTTGGGGCGGGCACTGAAGCTTTCTTT.

In its sample, this clonotype was seen many times. The CDR3 DNA follows: TGTGCCAGCAGCATCGACAGGGTTACCGACGAGCAGTACTTC. It specifies CASSIDRVTDEQYF. The rearrangement uses TRBV7-2 and TRBJ2-7; 7 bases line up with TRBD1. In germline, CDR1 is SGHTA, CDR2 FQGNSA. J was trimmed by 5 bases and V by 5 bases; bases with no gene match: 9. There are 14 residues in the CDR3.

This clonotype was counted a few times. The chain is built from TRBV3-1 and TRBJ2-2, with 15 bases matching TRBD2. CDR3 length equals 17 residues. CDR1 and CDR2 from the germline V gene are LGHDT and YNNKEL (reference sequence). The V segment lost 2 bases and the J segment 6 bases; nucleotides outside the gene matches: 4. The CDR3 is CASSQQGLAGGSGELFF. DNA of the CDR3: TGTGCCAGCAGCCAACAGGGACTAGCGGGAGGATCCGGGGAGCTGTTTTTT.

This clonotype was picked up a small number of times. The chain is built from TRBV12-3 or TRBV12-4 and TRBJ1-2, with D unclear. Trimming shortened V by 2 bases and J by 6 bases, and 10 bases separated the two germline ends. CDR3 size: 13 residues. In nucleotides, the CDR3 is TGTGCCAGCAGTTTAAACAGCCGAAATGGCTACACCTTC. It encodes CASSLNSRNGYTF.

This clonotype was detected only a few times. V gene TRBV28 combines with J gene TRBJ2-7; 7 bases are a match to TRBD2. Germline V gene data show CDR1 as MDHEN and CDR2 as SYDVKM. V dropped 6 bases and J dropped 5; count of bases not matched to a gene: 7. The CDR3 is made up of 13 amino acids. The CDR3 reads CASRLREVNEQYF. DNA of the CDR3: TGTGCCAGCAGACTCCGGGAGGTAAACGAGCAGTACTTC.

This clonotype was counted a few times. V gene TRBV20-1 combines with J gene TRBJ2-7, with a possible D match to TRBD1 (6 bases). V shed 5 bases and J shed 2 bases, with 16 bases lying between them. The germline V gene encodes CDR1 DFQATT and CDR2 SNEGSKA (reference sequence). The CDR3 is 14 residues long. The CDR3 region has the DNA TGCAGTGCTTCGGTTGGGACAACCGCCTACGAGCAGTACTTC. Translation gives CSASVGTTAYEQYF.

This clonotype has at least ten counts. The gene calls are TRBV30 and TRBJ1-1, with D perhaps matching TRBD1 (5 bases). Trimming left V 0 bases short and J 6 bases short, with 14 bases between. The CDR3 runs to 14 residues. Per germline, CDR1 GTSNPN and CDR2 SVGIG (reference sequence). The CDR3 DNA reads TGTGCCTGGAGTGTAAGTTGGGGGGTCGCTGAAGCTTTCTTT. This codes for CAWSVSWGVAEAFF.

The genes are TRBV5-1 and TRBJ2-1; D is perhaps TRBD1 (5 bases). CDR1 is SGHRS, CDR2 YFSETQ, per germline. V dropped 8 bases and J dropped 4 bases, with 19 bases sitting between them. The CDR3 totals 15 residues. DNA for the CDR3: TGCGCCAGGATTAGCAGGGCCCGACAATACAATGAGCAGTTCTTC. Its protein is CARISRARQYNEQFF.

The table lists this clonotype with a few counts. For the CDR3, the DNA is TGTGCCAGCAGAAAGACAGGGGTAATAAAGGAGCAGTACTTC. Its translation: CASRKTGVIKEQYF. This chain connects TRBV28 to TRBJ2-7, with 8 bases aligning to TRBD1. The CDR3 consists of 14 residues. Germline trimming cut 6 bases from V and 7 bases from J; bases unmatched to any gene: 11. Germline loops: CDR1 MDHEN, CDR2 SYDVKM.

Points on this clonotype: A single base separates this from a much larger clone, so it may be a read error. The chain recombines TRBV10-3 with TRBJ1-3; the D is unclear. CDR3 length equals 14 residues. The germline CDR1 and CDR2 sequences are ENHRY and SYGVKD. V lost 4 bases to trimming and J lost 3 bases, with 10 bases between them. The CDR3 coding sequence is TGTGCCATCAGTGGCAATCGCTATGGAAACACCATATATTTT. As protein: CAISGNRYGNTIYF.

This chain joins TRBV18 and TRBJ1-4; possible D gene TRBD1, 5 bases. Germline V lookup: CDR1 KGHSH, CDR2 LQKENI. The CDR3 consists of 14 residues. The V and J ends lost 3 bases and 5 bases respectively, with 10 bases between them. Here the CDR3 DNA reads TGTGCCAGCTCACCTAGGGACGGGAATGAAAAACTGTTTTTT. Protein sequence: CASSPRDGNEKLFF.

The gene calls are TRBV20-1 and TRBJ2-7; 12 bases fit TRBD2. V shed 1 base and J 6 bases; nucleotides not matched to a gene: 10. Germline CDR1 is DFQATT and CDR2 is SNEGSKA (reference sequence). The CDR3 extends over 16 amino acids. The CDR3 DNA reads TGCAGTGCTAGAGCCCTGTTGACTAGCGGGAGATCCGAGCAGTACTTC. Amino acid sequence: CSARALLTSGRSEQYF.

The chain carries TRBV6-2 or TRBV6-3 and TRBJ2-1; D uncertain. This CDR3 is 16 amino acids long. The ends were cut back, 5 bases at V and 0 bases at J, with 14 bases in the middle. Germline V lookup: CDR1 MNHEY, CDR2 SVGEGT. DNA of the CDR3: TGTGCCAGCAGTGGAAAAGGGTCTAGCTCCTACAATGAGCAGTTCTTC. Its protein product is CASSGKGSSSYNEQFF.

As for this clonotype: A read error is possible here, since a much larger clone lies one base away. The rearrangement links TRBV2 to TRBJ2-2; no firm D call. CDR3 length: 13 residues. The germline CDR1 and CDR2 sequences are SNHLY and FYNNEI. In nucleotides, the CDR3 is TGTGCCAACAGTGAATCGGGTACCGGGGAGCTGTTTTTT. Its protein is CANSESGTGELFF. Variable domain in full (rest from reference TRBV2 and TRBJ2-2): EPEVTQTPSHQVTQMGQEVILRCVPISNHLYFYWYRQILGQKVEFLVSFYNNEISEKSEIFDDQFSVERPDGSNFTLKIRSTKLEDSAMYFCANSESGTGELFFGEGSRLTVL.

This clonotype appeared many times. The genes are TRBV15 and TRBJ2-7; 8 bases are a match to TRBD1. Germline V lookup: CDR1 LNHNV, CDR2 YYDKDF (reference sequence). This CDR3 has 15 residues. The V and J ends lost 0 bases and 3 bases, in that order; junction bases with no gene match: 4. CDR3 nucleotide sequence: TGTGCCACCAGCAGAGATCCAGGGGGCATCTACGAGCAGTACTTC. It is translated as CATSRDPGGIYEQYF.